This is a list of T cell receptor beta chains from one sample in a study of T cell responses to AZD1222 COVID-19 vaccine. Sequencing was performed with immunoSEQ multiplex PCR; in TCRdb, only in-frame clones are kept and a portion is missing. Here the sample spans approximately 130,000 clones, less than 95% being singletons. The specimen comprised peripheral blood, sampled on day 0 of AZD1222 vaccination. These receptors were taken from an adult in good health. The CDR3 runs from the conserved cysteine through the conserved F or W. The D gene is left open where the match is weak. Clone size, where shown, is once, few, many, or a class for clones that have expanded.

D,J,V,size,DNA,CDR3
-,TRBJ2-7,TRBV5-1,-,TGCGCCAGCAGGTTCGACCACTCCTACGAGCAGTACTTC,CASRFDHSYEQYF
-,TRBJ1-1,TRBV2,few,TGTGCCAGCAGCGAGACGGCCCAAGATTTCTTT,CASSETAQDFF
TRBD1,TRBJ1-1,TRBV5-5,-,TGTGCCAGCAGCCCAAATCGGGGGACAGTAGAAACTGAAGCTTTCTTT,CASSPNRGTVETEAFF
TRBD2,TRBJ2-7,TRBV5-8,-,TGTGCCAGCAGCTTGGTACTAGCGGGGATCTACGAGCAGTACTTC,CASSLVLAGIYEQYF
TRBD2,TRBJ2-2,TRBV2,-,TGTGCCAGCATCCTAGCGGGGACCGGGGAGCTGTTTTTT,CASILAGTGELFF
-,TRBJ1-3,TRBV3-1/TRBV3-2,-,TGTGCCAGCAGCCAAGTTACCCGGGGGGTAGGAAACACCATATATTTT,CASSQVTRGVGNTIYF
-,TRBJ1-1,TRBV20-1,-,TGCAGTGCTAGTGATCGAGGCAGGGTGGGAGCTTTCTTT,CSASDRGRVGAFF
-,TRBJ2-7,TRBV28,-,TGTGCCAGCAGTCCGACAGATTACGAGCAGTACTTC,CASSPTDYEQYF
-,TRBJ2-7,TRBV28,-,TGTGCCAGCAGTTTAGGGAACCTTCGCAATACCTACGAGCAGTACTTC,CASSLGNLRNTYEQYF
-,TRBJ1-4,TRBV16,-,TGTGCCAGCAGCCAATCTAAGAGAGACGAAAAACTGTTTTTT,CASSQSKRDEKLFF
-,TRBJ2-2,TRBV2,-,TGTGCCAGCAGTGAGCGGGGGCTAGGGCTAGCCGGGGGATTCAACACCGGGGAGCTGTTTTTT,CASSERGLGLAGGFNTGELFF
TRBD1,TRBJ1-5,TRBV28,-,TGTGCCAGCAGTTTCGTCACCATAACAGGGGGCCGCAATCAGCCCCAGCATTTT,CASSFVTITGGRNQPQHF
-,TRBJ2-7,TRBV9,-,TGTGCCAGCAGCGTGTCTCCGAGCTCCTACGAGCAGTACTTC,CASSVSPSSYEQYF
-,TRBJ1-1,TRBV10-1,-,TGCGCCAGCAGGATGGGGGTGAACACTGAAGCTTTCTTT,CASRMGVNTEAFF
TRBD1,TRBJ1-1,TRBV7-9,-,TGTGCCAGCAGCCCGACGACAGGGTACACTGAAGCTTTCTTT,CASSPTTGYTEAFF
TRBD1,TRBJ1-2,TRBV30,once,TGTGCCTGGAGTGACGAAGCAGGGGGAATTCGGGGCTACACCTTC,CAWSDEAGGIRGYTF
-,TRBJ2-2,TRBV6-4,-,TGTGCCAGCAGTGAAAATGGGATAGGGGAGCTGTTTTTT,CASSENGIGELFF
TRBD1,TRBJ2-1,TRBV28,-,TGTGCCAGCAGTTTAGACAGGGGAACCCCCTACAATGAGCAGTTCTTC,CASSLDRGTPYNEQFF
-,TRBJ2-1,TRBV18,-,TGTGCCAGCTCACTCCAGGGGCCCAATGAGCAGTTCTTC,CASSLQGPNEQFF
-,TRBJ1-5,TRBV6-6,-,TGTGCCAGCAGTTATGGGGGGCAAGACAATCAGCCCCAGCATTTT,CASSYGGQDNQPQHF
TRBD1,TRBJ1-4,TRBV9,-,TGTGCCAGCAGCCTACAGGGGAGTAATGAAAAACTGTTTTTT,CASSLQGSNEKLFF
TRBD1,TRBJ1-6,TRBV30,-,TGTGCCTGGAGTGTTCTGACAGGGAATTCACCCCTCCACTTT,CAWSVLTGNSPLHF
-,TRBJ2-1,TRBV12-3/TRBV12-4,-,TGTGCCAGCGGGGCGCACAATGAGCAGTTCTTC,CASGAHNEQFF
-,TRBJ2-1,TRBV21-1,-,TGTGCCAGCAGCAAAGCGCTTTTCCCCGGGGACCAAACCTACAATGAGCAGTTCTTC,CASSKALFPGDQTYNEQFF
-,TRBJ2-1,TRBV24-1,-,TGTGCCACCAGTGATTTGGGCCAAGGGTTCAATGAGCAGTTCTTC,CATSDLGQGFNEQFF
-,TRBJ1-2,TRBV29-1,-,TGCAGCGTTGAAGTCGGGGTACGGTATGGCTACACCTTC,CSVEVGVRYGYTF
TRBD1,TRBJ2-1,TRBV11-2,-,TGTGCCAGCAGGCCTAACAAGGGACAGGCGCACAATGAGCAGTTCTTC,CASRPNKGQAHNEQFF
TRBD2,TRBJ2-1,TRBV11-2,once,TGTGCCAGCAGCTTCGGGATAGCGGGAGCCGATGAGCAGTTCTTC,CASSFGIAGADEQFF
TRBD1,TRBJ1-1,TRBV5-1,-,TGCGCCAGCAGCGAGGCGACAGGGCAAACTGTTGAAGCTTTCTTT,CASSEATGQTVEAFF
-,TRBJ2-5,TRBV2,-,TGTGCCAGCATGCGAGGCGAAGAGACCCAGTACTTC,CASMRGEETQYF
TRBD1,TRBJ1-3,TRBV5-1,-,TGCGCCAGCAGCCTCGGGACAGTAAACACCATATATTTT,CASSLGTVNTIYF
TRBD2,TRBJ2-5,TRBV25-1,-,TGTGCCAGCAGCCCAGGGACTAGCCAGCAAGAGACCCAGTACTTC,CASSPGTSQQETQYF
-,TRBJ2-4,TRBV19,once,TGTGCCAGTAGTAGGGCAGGGTGGATCCAAAACATTCAGTACTTC,CASSRAGWIQNIQYF
-,TRBJ2-7,TRBV6-5,-,TGTGCCAGCACCAGAGGCCCGCATTACGAGCAGTACTTC,CASTRGPHYEQYF
TRBD1,TRBJ2-5,TRBV18,-,TGTGCCAGCTCACCACTTCCGGGACAGGGGACCCAGTACTTC,CASSPLPGQGTQYF
TRBD1,TRBJ1-2,TRBV27,-,TGTGCCAGCAGTCCAGACCAGGGGGCAGGGGGCTACACCTTC,CASSPDQGAGGYTF
-,TRBJ2-1,TRBV19,-,TGTGCCAGTAGGCTCACAGGGAACAATGAGCAGTTCTTC,CASRLTGNNEQFF
TRBD1,TRBJ1-3,TRBV6-1,-,TGTGCCAGCAGTGAAATTCAGGGCAGGGGGTACACCATATATTTT,CASSEIQGRGYTIYF
-,TRBJ1-2,TRBV10-3,-,TGTGCCATCAGTGAACCAGGGGCTGATAACTATGGCTACACCTTC,CAISEPGADNYGYTF
-,TRBJ1-2,TRBV7-9,-,TGTGCCAGCAGCGGGGGACAACGTATGGGCTACACCTTC,CASSGGQRMGYTF
TRBD2,TRBJ2-1,TRBV9,few,TGTGCCAGCAGCCCTACTACTAGCGCGTCCAATGAGCAGTTCTTC,CASSPTTSASNEQFF
-,TRBJ2-6,TRBV24-1,-,TGTGCCACCAGTGATTTTGACAGCTCTGGGGCCAACGTCCTGACTTTC,CATSDFDSSGANVLTF
TRBD1,TRBJ1-1,TRBV5-6,-,TGTGCCAGCAGCTTGGTCCGGGGACAGGGTAGTGCTTTCTTT,CASSLVRGQGSAFF
TRBD1,TRBJ2-7,TRBV14,once,TGTGCCAGCAGCCTCACACGTTGGACAGGGGAATACGAGCAGTACTTC,CASSLTRWTGEYEQYF
TRBD1,TRBJ2-7,TRBV11-2,-,TGTGCCAGCAGCTTACCCGGAACAGGGGGCTACGAGCAGTACTTC,CASSLPGTGGYEQYF
TRBD1,TRBJ1-2,TRBV5-6,once,TGTGCCAGCAGCTGGGGGACAGAGGATTATGGCTACACCTTC,CASSWGTEDYGYTF
-,TRBJ1-2,TRBV6-5,-,TGTGCCAGCAGTTTAAGGGATTCTAACTATGGCTACACCTTC,CASSLRDSNYGYTF
TRBD2,TRBJ2-1,TRBV6-4,few,TGTGCCAGCAGCCCCGACGGGGGGGCTTACAATGAGCAGTTCTTC,CASSPDGGAYNEQFF
-,TRBJ1-2,TRBV3-1/TRBV3-2,-,TGTGCCAGCAGCCAAGATTCGGAATATGGCTACACCTTC,CASSQDSEYGYTF
TRBD2,TRBJ2-7,TRBV28,-,TGTGCCAGCAGTTTGAGTCTGACTAGCGGGAGGGCGGCCTACGAGCAGTACTTC,CASSLSLTSGRAAYEQYF
-,TRBJ2-2,TRBV11-2,-,TGTGCCAGCAGCACCGGACGATGGGGGGAGCTGTTTTTT,CASSTGRWGELFF